The T cell receptor (beta chain) described here comes from a study of OX40 agonist ivuxolimab in advanced cancers. There are 17 residues in the CDR3. The germline gives CDR1 SEHNR, CDR2 FQNEAQ (reference sequence). Between the trimmed V and J ends, which lost 3 bases and 8 bases, there was a span of 23 bases. TCRdb's table, derived via immunoSEQ multiplex PCR, lists solely in-frame clones and lacks some. Of under 100,000 clones listed, about 84% were seen once; the top ten hold 4.5% to 5.5%. The sequenced sample was CD4+ or CD8+ T cells sorted from blood, obtained in a trial of the OX40 agonist ivuxolimab. V usage is TRBV7-9 and J usage is TRBJ2-1, with a tentative D call TRBD2 (6 bases). The sequence was collected from an adult with an advanced solid tumor such as melanoma, head and neck, liver or kidney cancer. CDR3 sequence: CASSFSYSGTGTDEQFF. As DNA, the CDR3 is TGTGCCAGCAGCTTTTCATACTCCGGGACTGGGACGGATGAGCAGTTCTTC. The variable domain in full, completed from reference TRBV7-9 and TRBJ2-1, reads DTGVSQNPRHKITKRGQNVTFRCDPISEHNRLYWYRQTLGQGPEFLTYFQNEAQLEKSRLLSDRFSAERPKGSFSTLEIQRTEQGDSAMYLCASSFSYSGTGTDEQFFGPGTRLTVL.